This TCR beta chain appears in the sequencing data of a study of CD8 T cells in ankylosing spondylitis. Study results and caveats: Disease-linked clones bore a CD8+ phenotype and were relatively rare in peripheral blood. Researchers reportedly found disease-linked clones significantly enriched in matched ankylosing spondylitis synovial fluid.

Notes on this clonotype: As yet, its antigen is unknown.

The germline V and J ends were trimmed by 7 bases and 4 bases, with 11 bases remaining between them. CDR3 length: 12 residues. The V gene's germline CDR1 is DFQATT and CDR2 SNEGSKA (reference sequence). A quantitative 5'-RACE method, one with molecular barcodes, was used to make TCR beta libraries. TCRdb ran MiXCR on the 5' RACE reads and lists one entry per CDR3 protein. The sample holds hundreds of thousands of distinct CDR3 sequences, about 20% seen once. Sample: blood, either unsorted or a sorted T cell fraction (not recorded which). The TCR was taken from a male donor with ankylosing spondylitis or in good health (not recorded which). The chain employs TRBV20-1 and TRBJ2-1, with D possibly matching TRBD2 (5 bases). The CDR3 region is CSGVREYNEQFF. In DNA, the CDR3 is TGCAGTGGAGTGAGGGAGTACAATGAGCAGTTCTTC.